This TCR beta chain was observed in a study of shared clonotypes between healthy human individuals. The wider study: Each donor contributed plates that comprised three CD4 naive, three CD4 memory, two CD8 naive and one CD8 memory.

CDR1 and CDR2 (germline): MGHDK, SYGVNS. The CDR3 sequence is 12 residues long. V shed 5 bases and J shed 4 bases, with 6 bases lying between them. Study-level points and caveats: In general, naive subsets displayed greater estimated richness than memory subsets did. Sharing across a handful of donors was seen in approximately 5.2% of naive CD4 clonotypes. In having few donors, the study represented limited genetic and exposure-history diversity.

Profiled with immunoSEQ multiplex PCR; TCRdb holds only in-frame clones, not every one. The repertoire holds about a million clones, around four fifths seen once, with 1.4% in the top ten. On this clone itself: The antigen remains undetermined.

The V call is TRBV25-1, the J call TRBJ1-3; D remains unclear. Sequencing input: memory CD4+ T cells sorted from blood. The subset was: CD45RA-negative fraction. This receptor was obtained from a man between 18 and 29 years old in good health. CDR3 residues: CASSFGGNTIYF. For the CDR3, the DNA is TGTGCCAGCAGTTTCGGGGGAAACACCATATATTTT.